The clone carrying this T cell receptor beta chain appeared many times. The antigen is not known. Roughly three months, about 14 weeks, into antiretroviral therapy, follow-up blood was collected. All unsorted peripheral T cells were captured because whole blood was used without fractionation. V shed 5 bases, J shed 1 base, and the junction held 10 bases outside the gene matches. CDR1 DFQATT and CDR2 SNEGSKA come from the germline V gene (reference sequence). This CDR3 region has 15 residues. The data are from a study of HIV-infected patients and healthy controls. Study overall: Total CDR3 counts per chain did not differ significantly between patients and controls.

Around 500 ng RNA was reverse transcribed with alpha and beta constant-region primers. Separate chain-specific third strand synthesis with multiplexing indices produced the alpha and beta libraries. TCRdb recomputed calls from the 5' RACE reads with MiXCR, one row per CDR3 protein. The top ten clones hold 21% of a sample with more than 15,000 distinct CDR3 sequences, under 9.5% of them seen once. Study results and caveats: HIV-infected patients shared fewer CDR3 sequences between individuals than healthy controls. HIV-infected patients and controls differed significantly in mean usage of eight alpha and eight beta V genes. Donor HLA types were not determined in the study.

This receptor was obtained from an adult with HIV infection. The chain is built from TRBV20-1 and TRBJ1-2; 7 bases are shared with TRBD1. The sequencing here drew on blood, taken during antiretroviral therapy. The CDR3 is CSAPKGTALNYGYTF. The CDR3 DNA is TGCAGTGCTCCCAAGGGGACAGCACTTAACTATGGCTACACCTTC.